These T cell receptor beta chains were read from a single sample in a study of blood T cell repertoires in COVID-19. Using immunoSEQ multiplex PCR, the repertoire was profiled, and TCRdb retains in-frame clones only, with some absent. The profile shows 140,000 or so clones, about 80% of them singletons. Sample: peripheral blood. The receptor source for this set is a man aged 70-80 years who had recovered from COVID-19. Each CDR3 is given with its conserved first and last residue. Rows may omit the clone size; those that give it use once, few, many or a size class.

TRBJ2-7,TRBV11-1,-,CASSTPGQVGEQYF
TRBJ2-3,TRBV5-1,-,CASSWTGPTDTQYF
TRBJ2-1,TRBV7-8,-,CASSLVVNEQFF
TRBJ2-1,TRBV11-2,-,CASSLWRETLDEQFF
TRBJ2-2,TRBV7-2,-,CASGRPFFSGELFF
TRBJ2-1,TRBV12-3/TRBV12-4,-,CASCTGRYNEQFF
TRBJ1-5,TRBV6-6,-,CASSLLDRVGQPQHF
TRBJ1-3,TRBV18,-,CASSLHKGDTIYF
TRBJ1-1,TRBV5-1,-,CASSSPLNTEAFF
TRBJ2-1,TRBV4-3,-,CASSRSGTANSEQFF
TRBJ2-1,TRBV24-1,-,CATSEGGGSGRINEQFF
TRBJ2-7,TRBV7-2,-,CASSSQLAGGSYEQYF
TRBJ2-2,TRBV6-5,-,CASSYKGGSTGELFF
TRBJ1-4,TRBV6-6,-,CASSVHRGEGGEKLFF
TRBJ2-2,TRBV13,-,CASSLGQGAPSSRELFF
TRBJ2-3,TRBV6-5,few,CASTSQGRGTDTQYF
TRBJ2-3,TRBV4-1,many,CASSQDTGTSGGVDTQYF
TRBJ1-2,TRBV10-2,-,CASSEGTGYGYTF
TRBJ2-5,TRBV12-3/TRBV12-4,-,CASSLQGGETQYF
TRBJ1-2,TRBV6-5,-,CASSYSWAGYFGYTF
TRBJ2-7,TRBV27,few,CASSWGQTYEQYF
TRBJ2-3,TRBV5-1,once,CASRRTSEVTQYF
TRBJ2-2,TRBV5-1,once,CASSHRDRGRTGELFF
TRBJ2-1,TRBV15,-,CATSRTGGVSSGRAGTYNEQFF
TRBJ1-3,TRBV7-9,-,CASSSSQGWLNTIYF
TRBJ2-4,TRBV7-2,-,CASSLFLNIQYF
TRBJ2-1,TRBV19,-,CASSIDRQAPRNEQFF
TRBJ2-7,TRBV29-1,-,CSVAFGGLAFSYEQYF
TRBJ1-2,TRBV30,-,CAWSAGTGGHTF
TRBJ2-5,TRBV5-6,once,CASSFFGEASGIQETQYF
TRBJ2-1,TRBV11-2,few,CASSFRGSYNEQFF
TRBJ2-1,TRBV5-6,-,CASSLVLAGVSNEQFF
TRBJ2-1,TRBV27,few,CASHSGGYNEQFF
TRBJ2-1,TRBV6-2/TRBV6-3,-,CASSTGTPYEQFF
TRBJ1-1,TRBV5-1,-,CASSFRGSNTEAFF
TRBJ2-1,TRBV3-1/TRBV3-2,-,CASSQEGSGRGKLFF
TRBJ2-1,TRBV27,-,CASSLHLAGGNNEQFF
TRBJ2-7,TRBV6-1,-,CASSEYSGASYEQYF
TRBJ2-1,TRBV7-6,many,CASSSQVGSYNEQFF
TRBJ2-1,TRBV5-5,-,CASSLDPRSYNEQFF
TRBJ2-3,TRBV2,few,CASSREQDDTQYF
TRBJ2-2,TRBV11-3,-,CASSLGGVTDHTGELFF
TRBJ2-5,TRBV12-5,-,CASGFPTSETQYF
TRBJ1-2,TRBV18,-,CASSPPSRGDGYTF
TRBJ1-6,TRBV7-8,-,CASSLERLYLPLHF
TRBJ2-7,TRBV2,-,CASRQRWASYEQYF
TRBJ1-5,TRBV21-1,few,CASSNPKTFEDNQPQHF
TRBJ2-3,TRBV12-3/TRBV12-4,-,CASTGQSTDTQYF
TRBJ2-7,TRBV6-5,once,CASSSSTTYEQYF
TRBJ2-1,TRBV7-9,few,CASILLHEQFF
TRBJ2-1,TRBV2,-,CASTRNEQFF
TRBJ2-7,TRBV11-2,-,CASTNQGHEQYF
TRBJ2-1,TRBV3-1/TRBV3-2,-,CASSQVSGGAGAYNEQFF